Presented here are 10 T cell receptor beta chains from one specimen sequenced in a study of blood T cell repertoires in COVID-19 (dated by TCRdb to the early 2020s). Library preparation was by the immunoSEQ multiplex PCR assay. TCRdb stores this immuneACCESS table with in-frame sequences only. Part of the clones is absent; in the studies checked, under half of the shortfall reflects unresolved V genes, and no reason is known for the rest. This sample is represented by approximately 490,000 clones; 88% of them were singletons. Roughly 8.5% of the sample comes from the top ten. Material: PBMCs or T cells enriched from blood (not recorded which). These receptors all come from a woman in her sixties or seventies who had recovered from COVID-19.

This clone was observed a single time. The V and J genes are TRBV4-1 and TRBJ2-2, with 7 bases identical to TRBD1. V lost 0 bases and J lost 1; bases outside the gene matches: 2. The CDR3 loop spans 16 amino acids. Germline loops: CDR1 MGHRA, CDR2 YSYEKL. The CDR3 coding sequence is TGCGCCAGCAGCCAAGATTGGACAGGGAACACCGGGGAGCTGTTTTTT. As protein: CASSQDWTGNTGELFF.

The chain links TRBV21-1 to TRBJ1-4; the table's D call, TRBD1, was not checked against the DNA. TRBV21-1 is deemed a pseudogene. The CDR3 loop spans 16 amino acids. The CDR3 DNA follows: TGTGCCAGCAGCAAACGGGACAGGTTTAGGGTAGAAAAACTGTTTTTT. Translating gives CASSKRDRFRVEKLFF.

This chain's CDR3 is CATSDSGTGGGGELFF. CDR3 DNA sequence: TGTGCCACCAGTGATTCCGGGACAGGGGGAGGAGGGGAGCTGTTTTTT. V gene TRBV24-1 combines with J gene TRBJ2-2; 11 bases map to TRBD1. Trimming took 2 bases from V and 8 from J; bases not matched to a gene: 6. The CDR3 runs 16 residues. The germline CDR1 and CDR2 sequences are KGHDR and SFDVKD.

The CDR3 region is CASSQTYTSPLHF. Here the CDR3 DNA reads TGTGCCAGCAGCCAAACATATACGTCACCCCTCCACTTT. The V call is TRBV14, the J call TRBJ1-6, with D unclear. CDR3 length equals 13 residues. V gave up 2 bases and J gave up 10 bases, with 9 bases separating them. Germline lookup yields CDR1 SGHDN and CDR2 FVKESK.

This clone showed up just once. The chain carries TRBV27 and TRBJ2-7; TRBD1 agrees at 12 bases. The CDR3 contains 19 residues. J was trimmed by 3 bases and V by 0 bases; bases with no gene match: 12. Per the germline V gene, CDR1 is MNHEY and CDR2 is SMNVEV (reference sequence). CDR3 in amino acids: CASSLSIRVGQGAFYEQYV. The CDR3 DNA sequence: TGTGCCAGCAGTTTATCGATAAGGGTGGGACAGGGGGCATTCTACGAGCAGTACGTC.

V is TRBV12-3 or TRBV12-4 and J is TRBJ2-3; D may be TRBD1 (5 bases). The CDR3 sequence is 13 residues long. V was clipped by 6 bases and J by 4 bases, with 11 bases between them. The CDR3 reads CASSQGWSDTQYF. The DNA of the CDR3 is TGTGCCAGCAGCCAGGGTTGGTCAGATACGCAGTATTTT.

This clone was counted a single time. This chain connects TRBV1 to TRBJ1-2; TRBD1 reflects the table's D call only, with no check against the DNA. TRBV1 is a pseudogene. This CDR3 has 15 amino acids. The CDR3 DNA is TGCACCAGCAGCCTTCGACAGGGGGATTTGGGTGGCTACACCTTC. It is translated as CTSSLRQGDLGGYTF.

This sequence joins TRBV6-5 and TRBJ1-4, with D perhaps TRBD1 (5 bases). Between the trimmed V and J ends, which lost 4 bases and 8 bases, there was a span of 20 bases. Per germline, CDR1 MNHEY and CDR2 SVGAGI. This CDR3 has 16 amino acids. CDR3 amino acids: CASSSYGWSQGEKLFF. The CDR3 coding sequence is TGTGCCAGCAGTTCTTACGGATGGAGTCAGGGAGAAAAACTGTTTTTT.

The rearrangement joins TRBV24-1 to TRBJ2-3, with a possible D match to TRBD1 (6 bases). The ends were cut back, 3 bases at V and 5 bases at J, with 17 bases in the middle. Germline values: CDR1 KGHDR, CDR2 SFDVKD. The CDR3 is 16 amino acids. The CDR3, as DNA: TGTGCCACCAGTGATGAACAGGGTAGAGGAGTAGATACGCAGTATTTT. Protein sequence: CATSDEQGRGVDTQYF.

This clone was counted a single time. This chain uses TRBV5-1 with TRBJ1-5; unclear D gene. Germline V gene sequence: CDR1 SGHRS, CDR2 YFSETQ. The CDR3 has 14 amino acids. V was trimmed by 4 bases and J by 2 bases, leaving 10 bases between them. CDR3 sequence reads: CASSLQEGNQPQHF. The CDR3 DNA follows: TGCGCCAGCAGCCTGCAGGAGGGCAATCAGCCCCAGCATTTT.